These 24 T cell receptor beta chains were all obtained from the same sample, sequenced in a study of regulatory T cells in long-lasting Graves disease. Libraries of TCR beta came from iRepertoire HTBI primers plus Arm-PCR of CDR3 regions. One entry per CDR3 protein results from TCRdb running MiXCR on the multiplex PCR reads. This sample carries just over 600,000 distinct CDR3 sequences, about 16% of them seen once, and the ten largest clones take about 20%. Documented time point: newly diagnosed GD, antithyroid drugs for less than 3 months. The authors made the TCR library using RNA they extracted from PBMCs. The sample was also linked to a second study, of T cells in Graves' hyperthyroidism and ophthalmopathy.

The specimen comprised peripheral blood mononuclear cells (PBMCs), sampled at new diagnosis, from a patient treated with antithyroid drugs. Receptors originate from a woman younger than 45 with Graves disease.

Of note for this clonotype: No DNA is shown, since the ends of the CDR3 on it are uncertain; the CDR3 is the one TCRdb lists. The chain joins TRBV11-1 to TRBJ1-5; TRBD1, the table's D call, was not compared with the DNA. The germline V gene has CDR1 SGHAT and CDR2 FQDESV (reference sequence). The CDR3 is 21 residues long, counting both termini. The CDR3 spells CASSSAGGYEQYFGPGQPQHF.

The genes are TRBV20-1 and TRBJ1-2; D not certain. V gave up 3 bases and J gave up 2 bases, with 16 bases separating them. The CDR3 loop spans 15 amino acids. Germline CDR1 is DFQATT and CDR2 is SNEGSKA (reference sequence). CDR3 protein: CSARDLGGPNYGYTF. The CDR3 nucleotides are TGCAGTGCTAGGGACCTCGGAGGCCCCAACTATGGCTACACCTTC.

CDR3 sequence (DNA): TGTGCCAGCAGCGTAGGCCCTCTGTTTACAGAGACCCAGTACTTC. Encoded protein: CASSVGPLFTETQYF. V and J are TRBV9 and TRBJ2-5; D gene ambiguous. The V end lost 0 bases, the J end lost 4 bases, and 13 bases lay between the germline ends. Germline V gives CDR1 SGDLS, CDR2 YYNGEE. The CDR3 extends over 15 amino acids.

This clonotype was seen ten or more times. The V gene is TRBV6-9, the J gene TRBJ2-1; TRBD2 matches at 10 bases. CDR1 is MNHGY, CDR2 SVAAGI, per germline. Unmatched junction bases numbered 7, after V lost 3 bases and J lost 8 bases. The CDR3 contains 15 residues. The CDR3, as DNA: TGTGCCAGCAGTTACGCTAGCGGGAGCTTGGATGAGCAGTTCTTC. Translating gives CASSYASGSLDEQFF.

The chain carries TRBV7-2 and TRBJ2-7, with a possible D match to TRBD2 (5 bases). This CDR3 is 15 amino acids long. Germline CDR1 SGHTA, CDR2 FQGNSA. V gave up 8 bases and J gave up 1 base, with 18 bases separating them. This CDR3 is CASGRNSALSYEQYF. DNA for the CDR3: TGTGCCAGCGGGCGGAATAGCGCCCTTTCCTACGAGCAGTACTTC.

This clonotype was counted at least ten times. V gene TRBV7-2 combines with J gene TRBJ2-7; the D gene is possibly TRBD1 (6 bases). The V gene's germline CDR1 is SGHTA and CDR2 FQGNSA. The CDR3 is made up of 12 amino acids. Trimming pared 5 bases from V and 4 bases from J, leaving 9 bases between. The CDR3 reads CASSRRGYEQYF. The CDR3 DNA follows: TGTGCCAGCAGCCGCAGGGGTTACGAGCAGTACTTC.

The genes are TRBV19 and TRBJ2-7, with 11 nucleotides matching TRBD2. Unmatched junction bases numbered 7, after V lost 6 bases and J lost 9 bases. This CDR3 has 13 residues. Germline V gives CDR1 LNHDA, CDR2 SQIVND (reference sequence). This CDR3 is CASSVTSGVPQYF. In nucleotides, the CDR3 is TGTGCCAGTAGCGTGACTAGCGGGGTACCGCAGTACTTC.

This clonotype was seen ten or more times. This chain joins TRBV2 and TRBJ2-7, with D perhaps matching TRBD1 (5 bases). This CDR3 has 13 amino acids. V lost 10 bases and J 2 bases, leaving 15 bases between the germline ends. Looked up from germline, CDR1 is SNHLY and CDR2 is FYNNEI. The CDR3 spells CATTGIGPYEQYF. For the CDR3, the DNA is TGTGCCACCACAGGAATAGGGCCCTACGAGCAGTACTTC.

The gene calls are TRBV28 and TRBJ2-7, with 7 bases that match TRBD1. The CDR3 consists of 14 residues. J was trimmed by 0 bases and V by 7 bases; bases with no gene match: 6. Looked up from germline, CDR1 is MDHEN and CDR2 is SYDVKM. In DNA, the CDR3 is TGTGCCAGCAAAATACAGGGGACCTCCTACGAGCAGTACTTC. This translates into CASKIQGTSYEQYF.

This clonotype came up many times. The V and J genes are TRBV7-8 and TRBJ1-6; 7 bases align to TRBD1. This CDR3 is 14 amino acids long. Germline CDR1 SGHVS, CDR2 FQNEAQ. J lost 14 bases, V lost 5 bases, and 12 bases had no gene match. Written as DNA, the CDR3 is TGTGCCAGCAGCGTCGGGACAGCAGTTAGGTCCCTCCACTTT. This codes for CASSVGTAVRSLHF. Full variable domain (outside the CDR3, taken from reference TRBV7-8 and TRBJ1-6): GAGVSQSPRYKVAKRGQDVALRCDPISGHVSLFWYQQALGQGPEFLTYFQNEAQLDKSGLPSDRFFAERPEGSVSTLKIQRTQQEDSAVYLCASSVGTAVRSLHFGNGTRLTVT.

The rearrangement links TRBV9 to TRBJ2-2, with D possibly matching TRBD1 (5 bases). Trimming pared 4 bases from V and 2 bases from J, leaving 12 bases between. The CDR3 has 15 residues. The germline gives CDR1 SGDLS, CDR2 YYNGEE. This CDR3 is CASSLQVSNTGELFF. The CDR3 nucleotides read TGTGCCAGCAGCCTACAGGTTTCCAACACCGGGGAGCTGTTTTTT. The entire variable domain, with the rest obtained from reference TRBV9 and TRBJ2-2, is as follows: DSGVTQTPKHLITATGQRVTLRCSPRSGDLSVYWYQQSLDQGLQFLIQYYNGEERAKGNILERFSAQQFPDLHSELNLSSLELGDSALYFCASSLQVSNTGELFFGEGSRLTVL.

This clonotype showed up many times. The V gene is TRBV27, the J gene TRBJ2-5; tentative D call: TRBD1 (6 bases). Per the germline V gene, CDR1 is MNHEY and CDR2 is SMNVEV (reference sequence). The CDR3 contains 13 residues. Between the trimmed V and J ends, which lost 7 bases and 5 bases, there was a span of 14 bases. The CDR3 protein is CASIRGPGETQYF. CDR3 nucleotide sequence: TGTGCCAGCATCAGGGGTCCCGGGGAGACCCAGTACTTC.

This clonotype came up many times. The genes are TRBV2 and TRBJ2-2; D is uncertain. This CDR3 is built from 14 residues. Germline V gives CDR1 SNHLY, CDR2 FYNNEI. Trimming took 4 bases from V and 5 from J, leaving 11 bases between them. CDR3 region: CASSGSILTGELFF. The CDR3 DNA follows: TGTGCCAGCAGTGGATCAATCTTGACCGGGGAGCTGTTTTTT.

This clonotype has a handful of counts. The V gene is TRBV29-1, the J gene TRBJ1-1, with D perhaps TRBD1 (6 bases). CDR1 is SQVTM, CDR2 ANQGSEA, per germline. V shed 6 bases and J shed 7 bases, with 9 bases lying between them. The CDR3 is made up of 10 amino acids. The CDR3 sequence is CSVGTSEAFF. CDR3 bases: TGCAGCGTCGGGACAAGTGAAGCTTTCTTT.

This clonotype was observed many times. The rearrangement uses TRBV2 and TRBJ2-6, with a tentative D call TRBD1 (6 bases). Germline CDR1 SNHLY, CDR2 FYNNEI. The CDR3 contains 15 residues. Deletions cut 6 bases from V and 2 bases from J, with 11 bases between. CDR3 loop: CASRARQAGANVLTF. Written as DNA, the CDR3 is TGTGCCAGCAGGGCACGACAGGCTGGGGCCAACGTCCTGACTTTC.

This clonotype has at least ten counts. The gene calls are TRBV5-1 and TRBJ2-5; D call uncertain. Germline V gene sequence: CDR1 SGHRS, CDR2 YFSETQ. V was cut by 4 bases and J by 7 bases, with 17 bases left in between. This CDR3 spans 14 amino acids. CDR3 bases: TGCGCCAGCAGCCCCTCCGCAGTAGTGGGGACCCAGTACTTC. Translating it yields CASSPSAVVGTQYF.

This clonotype was seen ten or more times. V is TRBV15 and J is TRBJ1-4, with 7 positions matching TRBD1. With V trimmed by 6 bases and J by 5 bases, 9 bases remained unmatched. The CDR3 consists of 15 residues. CDR1 is LNHNV, CDR2 YYDKDF, per germline (reference sequence). In DNA form, the CDR3 reads TGTGCCACCAGATACTGGCAGGGGGGAAATGAAAAACTGTTTTTT. This encodes CATRYWQGGNEKLFF.

Details on this clonotype: Being one base from a much bigger clone, this may be a read error. The rearrangement uses TRBV2 and TRBJ2-7; D may be TRBD2 (5 bases). The CDR3 is made up of 14 amino acids. Trimming removed 2 bases at V and 7 bases at J, with 15 bases between. CDR1 is SNHLY and CDR2 is FYNNEI in the germline V gene. CDR3 DNA: TGTGCCAGCAGTGAACTCAGAGGGCGTGGTGAGCAGTACTTC. It yields the protein CASSELRGRGEQYF.

The chain joins TRBV6-2 or TRBV6-3 to TRBJ1-6; D ambiguous. The germline V gene has CDR1 MNHEY and CDR2 SVGEGT. This CDR3 spans 13 amino acids. Trimming took 7 bases from V and 5 from J, leaving 9 bases between them. The CDR3 DNA follows: TGTGCCAGCAAAGTTCTAAATAATTCACCCCTCCACTTT. It translates to CASKVLNNSPLHF.

This clonotype was observed many times. J is TRBJ2-1 and V is TRBV27; no clear D. This CDR3 spans 14 amino acids. V was trimmed by 7 bases and J by 3 bases, leaving 13 bases between them. Germline CDR1 reads MNHEY; CDR2 reads SMNVEV (reference sequence). In DNA form, the CDR3 reads TGTGCCAGCAAACCCGAGAGGTACTACAATGAGCAGTTCTTC. This translates into CASKPERYYNEQFF.

The table lists this clonotype with a few counts. V usage is TRBV15 and J usage is TRBJ2-3; D assignment may be TRBD1 or TRBD2 (5 bases each). Per the germline V gene, CDR1 is LNHNV and CDR2 is YYDKDF (reference sequence). The CDR3 runs 18 residues. Trimming cost V 0 bases and J 2 bases, with 18 bases left between them. The CDR3 region is CATSRDIRGASHTDTQYF. The CDR3 DNA reads TGTGCCACCAGCAGAGATATAAGAGGGGCCAGCCACACAGATACGCAGTATTTT.

This clonotype was recorded at least ten times. V and J are TRBV7-2 and TRBJ1-1, with 9 bases aligning to TRBD1. The length of the CDR3 is 14 residues. Germline V lookup: CDR1 SGHTA, CDR2 FQGNSA. The junction had 4 bases not matched to a gene; V was cut back by 4 bases and J by 4 bases. This chain's CDR3 is CASSSRQGGTEAFF. CDR3 sequence (DNA): TGTGCCAGCAGCTCGCGACAGGGGGGCACTGAAGCTTTCTTT.

This clonotype was seen at least ten times. DNA for the CDR3: TGTGCCAGCAGCGGGTTTAGCAATCAGCCCCAGCATTTT. Translation gives CASSGFSNQPQHF. V gene TRBV6-1 combines with J gene TRBJ1-5; D gene uncertain. CDR1 is MNHNS, CDR2 SASEGT, per germline. CDR3 length equals 13 residues. The germline V and J ends were trimmed by 6 bases and 0 bases, with 6 bases remaining between them.

The V and J genes are TRBV2 and TRBJ1-1, with D unresolved. CDR1 and CDR2 (germline): SNHLY, FYNNEI. Trimming removed 3 bases from V and 4 bases from J, with 15 bases in between. The CDR3 is 15 amino acids. The CDR3 sequence: CASSDGRPPSTEAFF. The CDR3 DNA is TGTGCCAGCAGTGATGGGAGGCCCCCAAGCACTGAAGCTTTCTTT.